This TCR beta chain was retrieved from a study of T cell responses to AZD1222 COVID-19 vaccine. Study outcomes and limitations: Regions 160-218 and 743-854 dominated among vaccine-associated CD4 TCRs spanning spike. Following two doses of AZD1222, Spike-specific TCR breadth and depth rose. Scientists sampled the repertoires only once the peak T cell response had passed. Donors skewed white British and female; clonal diversity was possibly underestimated.

Method: immunoSEQ multiplex PCR; TCRdb's copy keeps in-frame clones and lacks some. Of approximately 110,000 clones listed, 75% to 90% are singletons. This clone appeared a few times. Its specificity is unknown. The origin of this receptor is an adult who received the AZD1222 COVID-19 vaccine. Sequencing was performed on peripheral blood, taken 28 days after the second AZD1222 dose.

CDR3 in amino acids: CASSFGTETEAFF. Written as DNA, the CDR3 is TGTGCCAGCAGCTTCGGGACAGAGACTGAAGCTTTCTTT. This chain joins TRBV7-9 and TRBJ1-1; 7 bases line up with TRBD1. Trimming took 3 bases from V and 5 from J; bases not matched to a gene: 3. Germline V CDR1 and CDR2: SEHNR, FQNEAQ (reference sequence). The CDR3 runs 13 residues.